This paragraph covers one T cell receptor beta chain sequence. The sample originates from a study of blood T cell repertoires in COVID-19. Germline V gives CDR1 SGHRS, CDR2 YFSETQ. The CDR3 spans 16 residues. V lost 5 bases, J lost 0 bases, and 15 bases lay in between. Clones were read by immunoSEQ multiplex PCR, and TCRdb kept only the in-frame ones, dropping some. The sample contains 200,000 to 300,000 clones, about 84% of which appear only once. The sample taken for sequencing was peripheral blood. This TCR came from a woman of 80 years or more with acute or convalescent COVID-19. The chain combines TRBV5-1 with TRBJ1-3; D gene ambiguous. The CDR3 coding sequence is TGCGCCAGCAGTCAGGACTTCCTGAACTCTGGAAACACCATATATTTT. Encoded protein: CASSQDFLNSGNTIYF.